A single sample gave rise to the 25 T cell receptor beta chains below, sequenced in a study of T-cell memory formation after mild COVID-19. Via MiXCR, TCRdb re-called the 5' RACE reads, giving one row per CDR3 protein. The data contain just over 350,000 distinct CDR3 sequences, approximately 15% of them seen just once; the ten biggest clones take up roughly 22%. The sample comprised PBMCs or a T cell subset sorted from them (not recorded which). The receptors shown here come from a man aged 18 to 29 who had mild COVID-19 (a few samples of this study predate the infection). Cell type and time point are not known.

In its sample, this clonotype was seen a few times. The CDR3 loop is CASRTSGANEQFF. The DNA for the CDR3 is TGTGCCAGTAGGACTAGCGGGGCCAATGAGCAGTTCTTC. The V and J genes are TRBV19 and TRBJ2-1; 11 bases are a match to TRBD2. The CDR3 loop spans 13 amino acids. CDR1 is LNHDA, CDR2 SQIVND, per germline (reference sequence). The junction had 1 base not matched to a gene; V was cut back by 6 bases and J by 6 bases.

This clonotype turned up a few times. The chain employs TRBV6-5 and TRBJ1-2; perhaps TRBD1 as D (5 bases). Germline V CDR1 and CDR2: MNHEY, SVGAGI. With 5 bases removed from V and 6 bases from J, the gap between germline ends came to 10 bases. This CDR3 has 12 amino acids. CDR3: CASSEGLDGYTF. CDR3 DNA: TGTGCCAGCAGTGAGGGGCTGGATGGCTACACCTTC.

A few counts support this clonotype. The chain links TRBV7-9 to TRBJ1-4; D unclear. The V gene lost 2 bases and the J gene lost 12 bases, with 16 bases spanning the gap. Germline CDR1 reads SEHNR; CDR2 reads FQNEAQ (reference sequence). The CDR3 loop spans 14 amino acids. The CDR3 DNA reads TGTGCCAGCAGCTTACTGCGGACCCCGGGTGAACTGTTTTTT. Protein sequence: CASSLLRTPGELFF.

This clonotype was counted ten times or more. The chain links TRBV3-1 to TRBJ2-7, with D possibly being TRBD1 (6 bases). Germline lookup yields CDR1 LGHDT and CDR2 YNNKEL (reference sequence). The CDR3 covers 16 residues. Trimming cost V 4 bases and J 4 bases, with 20 bases left between them. CDR3 residues: CASSRSTGFLGYEQYF. CDR3 sequence (DNA): TGTGCCAGCAGCCGATCGACAGGCTTTCTGGGGTACGAGCAGTACTTC.

The rearrangement joins TRBV5-1 to TRBJ2-3; 8 bases are shared with TRBD1. The V gene end was trimmed by 0 bases and the J gene end by 1 base; junction bases not matched to a gene: 4. This CDR3 spans 16 amino acids. Germline CDR1 SGHRS, CDR2 YFSETQ. The CDR3 loop reads CASSLAVTGGTDTQYF. The CDR3 coding sequence is TGCGCCAGCAGCTTGGCCGTGACAGGGGGCACAGATACGCAGTATTTT. Together with reference TRBV5-1 and TRBJ2-3, the CDR3 gives the full variable domain: KAGVTQTPRYLIKTRGQQVTLSCSPISGHRSVSWYQQTPGQGLQFLFEYFSETQRNKGNFPGRFSGRQFSNSRSEMNVSTLELGDSALYLCASSLAVTGGTDTQYFGPGTRLTVL.

This chain connects TRBV28 to TRBJ2-7; no definite D call. Germline-derived CDR1 and CDR2 are MDHEN and SYDVKM. This CDR3 is built from 13 residues. V shed 6 bases and J shed 4 bases, with 13 bases lying between them. CDR3 DNA: TGTGCCAGCAGCTTGGACGGAGTATACGAGCAGTACGTC. Protein sequence: CASSLDGVYEQYV.

This clonotype was observed a few times. The gene calls are TRBV7-9 and TRBJ2-3; D possibly corresponds to TRBD2 (5 bases). The germline gives CDR1 SEHNR, CDR2 FQNEAQ (reference sequence). The CDR3 extends over 16 amino acids. The V and J ends lost 5 bases and 4 bases respectively, with 19 bases between them. CDR3 sequence: CASSPPRGLNADTQYF. The CDR3 DNA sequence: TGTGCCAGCAGCCCCCCCAGAGGGTTGAACGCAGATACGCAGTATTTT.

This clonotype was picked up a small number of times. The CDR3 bases are TGCAGTGCTAGTCTTCGCGGACAGGGCACTGAAGCTTTCTTT. As protein: CSASLRGQGTEAFF. V is TRBV20-1 and J is TRBJ1-1; TRBD1 matches 8 bases. V lost 3 bases to trimming and J lost 4 bases; unmatched junction nucleotides: 7. Germline V gives CDR1 DFQATT, CDR2 SNEGSKA (reference sequence). This CDR3 is built from 14 residues.

V gene TRBV20-1 combines with J gene TRBJ2-7; D assignment may be TRBD1 or TRBD2 (5 bases each). The CDR3 consists of 12 residues. Trimming shortened V by 5 bases and J by 7 bases, and 15 bases separated the two germline ends. The germline gives CDR1 DFQATT, CDR2 SNEGSKA (reference sequence). For the CDR3, the DNA is TGCAGTGCTTCGTGGGGGTTACATGAGCAGTACTTC. This sequence encodes CSASWGLHEQYF.

This clonotype was seen many times. The gene calls are TRBV4-2 and TRBJ2-3; D call uncertain. The CDR3 is 17 amino acids. Trimming pared 1 base from V and 0 bases from J, leaving 14 bases between. Germline V lookup: CDR1 LGHNA, CDR2 YNFKEQ. The CDR3 loop reads CASSQGSAFTSTDTQYF. CDR3 nucleotides: TGTGCCAGCAGCCAAGGGTCGGCCTTTACTAGCACAGATACGCAGTATTTT.

As for this clonotype: The junction does not match germline at one end; this may be a read error. The V call is TRBV9, the J call TRBJ2-2; 7 positions match TRBD1. Germline loops: CDR1 SGDLS, CDR2 YYNGEE. The length of the CDR3 is 16 residues. The CDR3, as DNA: TGTGCCAGCACCGTAGCTGAGAGGGGGCTTGGCGGGGAGCTGTTTTTT. This codes for CASTVAERGLGGELFF.

This clonotype was observed a few times. The rearrangement links TRBV6-6 to TRBJ1-6; TRBD1 matches at 9 bases. V lost 1 base and J lost 13; bases outside the gene matches: 5. Germline loops: CDR1 MNHNY, CDR2 SVGAGI (reference sequence). CDR3 length equals 14 residues. The CDR3 protein is CASSYYRGQGPLHF. CDR3 nucleotides: TGTGCCAGCAGTTACTACAGGGGGCAGGGGCCCCTCCACTTT.

In its sample, this clonotype was seen a few times. V usage is TRBV7-9 and J usage is TRBJ1-6, with 7 bases that match TRBD1. CDR1 is SEHNR and CDR2 is FQNEAQ in the germline V gene (reference sequence). Losses at the gene ends were 0 bases for V and 7 bases for J; bases not matched to a gene: 6. The CDR3 covers 16 residues. The CDR3 region is CASSLAGQGGNSPLHF. Written as DNA, the CDR3 is TGTGCCAGCAGCTTAGCGGGGCAGGGGGGCAATTCACCCCTCCACTTT.

There are many counts of this clonotype. The V and J genes are TRBV7-9 and TRBJ2-7; 8 nucleotides align to TRBD1. Germline assignment: CDR1 SEHNR and CDR2 FQNEAQ (reference sequence). After removal of 5 bases from V and 4 bases from J, the junction contained 16 bases not matched to a gene. This CDR3 is 17 amino acids long. The CDR3 spells CASSPAVRPGGSYEQYF. DNA for the CDR3: TGTGCCAGCAGCCCAGCGGTCCGGCCAGGGGGCTCGTACGAGCAGTACTTC. Variable domain in full (rest from reference TRBV7-9 and TRBJ2-7): DTGVSQNPRHKITKRGQNVTFRCDPISEHNRLYWYRQTLGQGPEFLTYFQNEAQLEKSRLLSDRFSAERPKGSFSTLEIQRTEQGDSAMYLCASSPAVRPGGSYEQYFGPGTRLTVT.

This clonotype was seen a handful of times. The rearrangement links TRBV7-8 to TRBJ2-1, with 8 nucleotides matching TRBD2. Germline-derived CDR1 and CDR2 are SGHVS and FQNEAQ. CDR3 size: 16 residues. Trimming cost V 1 base and J 4 bases; bases outside gene matches: 6. The CDR3 DNA sequence: TGTGCCAGCAGCTTAGGACGGGGGGGCCGGTACAATGAGCAGTTCTTC. Encoded protein: CASSLGRGGRYNEQFF.

This clonotype was found many times. The gene calls are TRBV5-1 and TRBJ1-1; D remains unclear. The CDR3 length is 13 residues. Trimming removed 4 bases at V and 10 bases at J, with 17 bases between. Germline CDR1 and CDR2: SGHRS and YFSETQ. This CDR3 is CASSVSEAGVAFF. Written as DNA, the CDR3 is TGCGCCAGCAGCGTCTCGGAGGCCGGGGTAGCTTTCTTT.

In its sample, this clonotype was seen a few times. This rearrangement joins TRBV15 to TRBJ2-3; 10 nucleotides align to TRBD2. The CDR3 spans 17 residues. V lost 0 bases to trimming and J lost 6 bases; unmatched junction nucleotides: 9. In germline, CDR1 is LNHNV, CDR2 YYDKDF (reference sequence). CDR3 DNA: TGTGCCACCAGCAGAGATGGCCAGCTAGCGGGGGTTGATACGCAGTATTTT. Translating gives CATSRDGQLAGVDTQYF.

The chain recombines TRBV6-4 with TRBJ2-7; D might be TRBD1 (5 bases). This CDR3 spans 13 amino acids. V was shortened by 4 bases and J by 3 bases, with 10 bases between the two germline ends. Germline V gene lookup returns CDR1 MRHNA and CDR2 SNTAGT. CDR3 residues: CASSGSGNYEQYF. For the CDR3, the DNA is TGTGCCAGCAGTGGATCAGGGAACTACGAGCAGTACTTC.

This chain connects TRBV4-1 to TRBJ2-1; perhaps TRBD2 as D (6 bases). V was cut by 2 bases and J by 5 bases, with 10 bases left in between. The CDR3 runs to 14 residues. Germline assignment: CDR1 MGHRA and CDR2 YSYEKL. The CDR3 loop is CASSQPGLNNEQFF. CDR3 sequence (DNA): TGCGCCAGCAGCCAACCGGGACTGAACAATGAGCAGTTCTTC.

CDR3 in amino acids: CASSSAGGRAAPTEAFF. The CDR3 bases are TGTGCCAGCAGCTCCGCCGGGGGGAGGGCAGCGCCCACTGAAGCTTTCTTT. V and J are TRBV7-3 and TRBJ1-1; tentatively, D is TRBD1 (5 bases). Germline assignment: CDR1 SGHTA and CDR2 FQGTGA. The V end lost 4 bases, the J end lost 4 bases, and 22 bases lay between the germline ends. The length of the CDR3 is 17 residues.

This clonotype was found a few times. The rearrangement links TRBV7-2 to TRBJ2-2; 9 nucleotides align to TRBD1. Germline trimming cut 0 bases from V and 3 bases from J; bases unmatched to any gene: 2. This CDR3 region has 16 residues. Germline V gene sequence: CDR1 SGHTA, CDR2 FQGNSA. The DNA of the CDR3 is TGTGCCAGCAGCTTAGCCGGGACAGGGTACACCGGGGAGCTGTTTTTT. Protein product: CASSLAGTGYTGELFF.

The chain has TRBV29-1 and TRBJ1-4, with unresolved D. CDR1 is SQVTM, CDR2 ANQGSEA, per germline. The CDR3 is 12 amino acids. Trimming stripped 3 bases from V and 5 bases from J, with 7 bases between. The CDR3 spells CSVEGINEKLFF. DNA of the CDR3: TGCAGCGTTGAGGGGATAAATGAAAAACTGTTTTTT.

In its sample, this clonotype was seen a few times. The rearrangement links TRBV20-1 to TRBJ2-7; 8 positions match TRBD2. After removal of 3 bases from V and 9 bases from J, the junction contained 13 bases not matched to a gene. CDR1 and CDR2 (germline): DFQATT, SNEGSKA (reference sequence). The CDR3 runs to 14 residues. Here the CDR3 reads CSASVGEAGARQYF. The CDR3 coding sequence is TGCAGTGCTAGTGTCGGAGAAGCGGGGGCGCGGCAGTACTTC.

This chain links TRBV20-1 with TRBJ2-1; 10 bases map to TRBD1. This CDR3 comprises 14 residues. Germline V lookup: CDR1 DFQATT, CDR2 SNEGSKA (reference sequence). The V segment lost 5 bases and the J segment 7 bases; nucleotides outside the gene matches: 8. This chain's CDR3 is CSASTGQGWNEQFF. The CDR3 coding sequence is TGCAGTGCTTCTACGGGACAGGGGTGGAATGAGCAGTTCTTC.

The genes are TRBV11-2 and TRBJ2-7; 7 nucleotides agree with TRBD1. CDR1 is SGHAT and CDR2 is FQNNGV in the germline V gene. CDR3 length: 14 amino acids. V dropped 2 bases and J dropped 1; count of bases not matched to a gene: 2. Written as DNA, the CDR3 is TGTGCCAGCAGCTTATACAGGGGATCCTACGAGCAGTACTTC. It specifies CASSLYRGSYEQYF.